This TCR beta chain was identified in a study of identical twins. MiXCR was run by TCRdb on the 5' RACE reads, yielding one entry per CDR3 protein. The sample holds some 500,000 distinct CDR3 sequences, roughly an eighth seen once. General study findings and limits: Alpha sequences out of frame and shared by twins had excess low generation probability. Zero-insertion results could be subject to partial confounding by invariant MAIT and iNKT cells. It was out-of-frame TCR alpha sharing in monozygotic twins that models underestimated.

Trimming stripped 1 base from V and 6 bases from J, with 7 bases between. The CDR3 is 12 amino acids. Germline CDR1 reads SQVTM; CDR2 reads ANQGSEA. This clonotype was picked up many times. Its target is unknown. This sample also appeared in a second study, on yellow fever vaccine responses in identical twins.

The receptor was derived from a woman younger than 30 in good health. Source material: CD4+ T cells sorted from blood. V usage is TRBV29-1 and J usage is TRBJ2-1, with D possibly being TRBD1 (5 bases). The CDR3 sequence: CSVEGTPNEQFF. The DNA of the CDR3 is TGCAGCGTTGAAGGGACACCCAATGAGCAGTTCTTC.